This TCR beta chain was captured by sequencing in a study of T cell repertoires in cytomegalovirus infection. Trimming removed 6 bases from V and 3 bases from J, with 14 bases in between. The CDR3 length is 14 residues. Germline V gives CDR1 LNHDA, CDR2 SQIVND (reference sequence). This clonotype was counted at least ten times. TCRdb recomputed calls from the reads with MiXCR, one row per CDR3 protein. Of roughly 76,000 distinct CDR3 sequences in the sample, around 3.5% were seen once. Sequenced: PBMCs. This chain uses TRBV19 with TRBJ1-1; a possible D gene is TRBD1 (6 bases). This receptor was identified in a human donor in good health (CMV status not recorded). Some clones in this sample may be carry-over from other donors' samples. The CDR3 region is CASSPMDSHTEAFF. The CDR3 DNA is TGTGCCAGTAGCCCTATGGACAGTCACACTGAAGCTTTCTTT.